The sequence of this T cell receptor (beta chain) was determined in a study of cytomegalovirus exposure and HLA in healthy donors. General study results and limits: Over 15,000 TCR beta sequences were associated with HLA alleles at 0.05 false discovery rate in a later analysis. The study labeled about 160 TCR beta chains cytomegalovirus-associated. Three of the chains that were CMV-associated were confirmed in vitro to be specific for CMV antigens.

The primer mix had 60 Vbeta and 13 Jbeta primers. Clones were read by immunoSEQ multiplex PCR, and TCRdb kept only the in-frame ones, dropping some. The table has approximately 130,000 clones, roughly 71% seen once; the top ten hold less than 3.5%. Details on this clone: The antigen remains unidentified.

The CDR3 extends over 16 amino acids. V lost 4 bases to trimming and J lost 2 bases; unmatched junction nucleotides: 7. The germline gives CDR1 MDHEN, CDR2 SYDVKM. The V and J genes are TRBV28 and TRBJ2-2; 7 bases align to TRBD1. The specimen sequenced was PBMCs. The TCR comes from a woman between 35 and 50 years old in good health and CMV-seropositive. CDR3 protein: CASSSPGQLNTGELFF. The CDR3 nucleotides read TGTGCCAGCAGTTCCCCGGGACAGTTAAACACCGGGGAGCTGTTTTTT.